One and the same sample provided the 31 T cell receptor beta chains below, sequenced in a study of blood T cells in healthy people across ages. The second PCR ran roughly 6 to 12 cycles with a sample-barcoded 5' primer and J-beta primers. TCRdb re-called the 5' RACE reads through MiXCR, storing one row per CDR3 protein. In the table there are 1.8 million or so distinct CDR3 sequences, approximately 39% of which are singletons. Sequenced input: blood. All receptors come from a human donor in good health.

This clonotype was seen only a few times. The rearrangement links TRBV20-1 to TRBJ2-7, with TRBD1 as a possible D gene (6 bases). Per germline, CDR1 DFQATT and CDR2 SNEGSKA (reference sequence). V was pared by 3 bases and J by 2 bases, with 17 bases between. The CDR3 extends over 15 amino acids. The CDR3 is CSASMGQQGTYEQYF. CDR3 nucleotide sequence: TGCAGTGCTAGTATGGGCCAACAGGGTACCTACGAGCAGTACTTC.

This clonotype was seen only a few times. Mismatch with germline at one junction end may stem from a read error. The V call is TRBV20-1, the J call TRBJ1-5; D call uncertain. Germline lookup yields CDR1 DFQATT and CDR2 SNEGSKA (reference sequence). The CDR3 has 13 residues. In nucleotides, the CDR3 is TGCAGTGCTAGAGATACCGAAAATCGGCCCCAGCATTTT. This codes for CSARDTENRPQHF.

This clonotype was seen more than once but under ten times. V usage is TRBV6-2 or TRBV6-3 and J usage is TRBJ2-5, with 14 bases that match TRBD2. The J call could be wrong; TRBJ2-7 is a better fit for the DNA end. Germline V gene data show CDR1 as MNHEY and CDR2 as SVGEGT. This CDR3 comprises 17 residues. CDR3 region: CASSLTSGGAPSYEQYF. As DNA, the CDR3 is TGTGCCAGCAGTTTGACTAGCGGGGGGGCCCCCTCCTACGAGCAGTACTTC.

The sample holds a few counts of this clonotype. The chain couples TRBV18 to TRBJ2-6; D uncertain. Germline values: CDR1 KGHSH, CDR2 LQKENI. Trimming pared 3 bases from V and 0 bases from J, leaving 6 bases between. The CDR3 is 15 residues long. CDR3 region: CASSPEVSGANVLTF. CDR3 nucleotide sequence: TGTGCCAGCTCACCGGAAGTCTCTGGGGCCAACGTCCTGACTTTC.

The gene calls are TRBV29-1 and TRBJ2-7; 7 positions match TRBD2. Germline V lookup: CDR1 SQVTM, CDR2 ANQGSEA. The V segment lost 4 bases and the J segment 7 bases; nucleotides outside the gene matches: 10. The CDR3 contains 13 residues. This CDR3 is CSVGSGDQWEQYF. As DNA, the CDR3 is TGCAGCGTTGGGAGCGGGGACCAGTGGGAGCAGTACTTC.

This clonotype has a count of ten or more. The chain carries TRBV7-2 and TRBJ2-6; D is possibly TRBD1 or TRBD2 (5 bases each). This CDR3 is built from 16 residues. V gave up 6 bases and J gave up 1 base, with 13 bases separating them. The germline CDR1 and CDR2 sequences are SGHTA and FQGNSA. The CDR3 is CASSLSGGSGANVLTF. The CDR3 nucleotides are TGTGCCAGCAGTTTAAGTGGGGGTTCTGGGGCCAACGTCCTGACTTTC.

The rearrangement uses TRBV6-2 or TRBV6-3 and TRBJ1-6; D is ambiguous. CDR3 length: 15 amino acids. Germline V gives CDR1 MNHEY, CDR2 SVGEGT. The V and J ends lost 2 bases and 9 bases respectively, with 14 bases between them. The CDR3 spells CASSYVLTRSSPLHF. CDR3 nucleotide sequence: TGTGCCAGCAGTTACGTACTTACTCGGAGTTCACCCCTCCACTTT.

This clonotype turned up a few times. The chain recombines TRBV7-9 with TRBJ2-6, with 7 bases lining up with TRBD1. This CDR3 contains 21 residues. The V and J ends lost 4 bases and 0 bases, in that order; junction bases with no gene match: 18. Germline V CDR1 and CDR2: SEHNR, FQNEAQ (reference sequence). The CDR3 nucleotides read TGTGCCAGCAGCTCGTCGGACAGGCGACGTCTTACCGTCTCTGGGGCCAACGTCCTGACTTTC. This codes for CASSSSDRRRLTVSGANVLTF.

This clonotype was seen a few times. The chain recombines TRBV6-5 with TRBJ1-2, with 11 bases matching TRBD1. V was clipped by 2 bases and J by 7 bases; unmatched bases: 9. Germline V gene lookup returns CDR1 MNHEY and CDR2 SVGAGI. The CDR3 contains 16 residues. The CDR3 bases are TGTGCCAGCAGTTACGGGACAGGGGGGGGCTGGACTGGCTACACCTTC. This translates into CASSYGTGGGWTGYTF.

The chain joins TRBV6-2 or TRBV6-3 to TRBJ1-2; D not resolved. Germline CDR1 reads MNHEY; CDR2 reads SVGEGT. V gave up 2 bases and J gave up 4 bases, with 11 bases separating them. CDR3 length: 14 residues. The CDR3 nucleotides are TGTGCCAGCAGTTACGGGCCCGTTGGCTATGGCTACACCTTC. This sequence encodes CASSYGPVGYGYTF.

The chain's CDR3 is CASSVFGQGNTEAFF. In DNA, the CDR3 is TGTGCCAGCAGCGTTTTTGGACAGGGGAACACTGAAGCTTTCTTT. J is TRBJ1-1 and V is TRBV27; 8 positions match TRBD1. The CDR3 has 15 residues. Losses at the gene ends were 6 bases for V and 1 base for J; bases not matched to a gene: 7. Germline V gene lookup returns CDR1 MNHEY and CDR2 SMNVEV (reference sequence).

This clonotype was recorded only once. The chain has TRBV5-1 and TRBJ1-4, with 10 nucleotides matching TRBD1. CDR1 is SGHRS and CDR2 is YFSETQ in the germline V gene. The CDR3 is 18 residues long. V lost 2 bases, J lost 2 bases, and 9 bases stayed unmatched. The CDR3, as DNA: TGCGCCAGCAGCTTACGACAGGGGGCTTGGGGGACTAATGAAAAACTGTTTTTT. Protein sequence: CASSLRQGAWGTNEKLFF.

The J gene is TRBJ1-4, the V gene TRBV10-3; the D gene is possibly TRBD1 (6 bases). V dropped 7 bases and J dropped 5 bases, with 11 bases sitting between them. There are 13 residues in the CDR3. Germline CDR1 reads ENHRY; CDR2 reads SYGVKD. In nucleotides, the CDR3 is TGTGCCATCACGGACAGCAAAAATGAAAAACTGTTTTTT. Its translation is CAITDSKNEKLFF.

The DNA of the CDR3 is TGTGCCAGCAGCTTAGCTCTTACAGGGACCGGCTACACCTTC. Encoded protein: CASSLALTGTGYTF. The chain employs TRBV11-2 and TRBJ1-2; weak D call: TRBD1 (6 bases). Germline values: CDR1 SGHAT, CDR2 FQNNGV. The CDR3 is made up of 14 amino acids. Between the trimmed V and J ends, which lost 1 base and 8 bases, there was a span of 14 bases.

The CDR3 coding sequence is TGCAGTGCTAGAGCTTTTACAGGGGGCGATTCACCCCTCCACTTT. Its translation is CSARAFTGGDSPLHF. This sequence joins TRBV20-1 and TRBJ1-6, with 9 bases fitting TRBD1. V lost 1 base to trimming and J lost 8 bases; unmatched junction nucleotides: 6. Looked up from germline, CDR1 is DFQATT and CDR2 is SNEGSKA (reference sequence). The CDR3 runs to 15 residues.

The V gene is TRBV7-9, the J gene TRBJ2-5; D is undetermined. Germline V gene data show CDR1 as SEHNR and CDR2 as FQNEAQ (reference sequence). Trimming removed 10 bases from V and 2 bases from J, with 20 bases in between. The CDR3 has 15 residues. The CDR3 spells CANTHPPSLQETQYF. The CDR3 coding sequence is TGTGCCAATACGCACCCTCCAAGCCTTCAAGAGACCCAGTACTTC. Full variable domain (missing parts from reference TRBV7-9 and TRBJ2-5): DTGVSQNPRHKITKRGQNVTFRCDPISEHNRLYWYRQTLGQGPEFLTYFQNEAQLEKSRLLSDRFSAERPKGSFSTLEIQRTEQGDSAMYLCANTHPPSLQETQYFGPGTRLLVL.

The V and J genes are TRBV12-3 or TRBV12-4 and TRBJ2-2; 7 nucleotides line up with TRBD1. With V trimmed by 5 bases and J by 6 bases, 9 bases remained unmatched. This CDR3 comprises 15 residues. In DNA form, the CDR3 reads TGTGCCAGCAGTCCCTGGGGCAGGGGGTCCGGGGAGCTGTTTTTT. Translating gives CASSPWGRGSGELFF.

The chain is built from TRBV2 and TRBJ1-2, with D maybe TRBD1 (5 bases). The CDR3 covers 13 residues. Per germline, CDR1 SNHLY and CDR2 FYNNEI. Between the trimmed V and J ends, which lost 7 bases and 4 bases, there was a span of 13 bases. The CDR3 coding sequence is TGTGCCAGCATACAAAGGGGAGCCTATGGCTACACCTTC. Translating gives CASIQRGAYGYTF.

Notes on this clonotype: A junction boundary mismatches the germline segment, possibly from a read error. The chain combines TRBV7-2 with TRBJ2-7; TRBD1 aligns across 7 bases. This CDR3 region has 17 residues. Germline loops: CDR1 SGHTA, CDR2 FQGNSA. The CDR3 DNA is TGTGCCGGCAGCCAGTTGGGACAGTCAATATACTCCTACGAGCAGTACTTC. It codes for CAGSQLGQSIYSYEQYF.

This clonotype was picked up a small number of times. The chain recombines TRBV24-1 with TRBJ2-3, with D tentatively TRBD2 (6 bases). CDR1 and CDR2 from the germline V gene are KGHDR and SFDVKD. The CDR3 has 15 amino acids. Trimming took off 4 bases at V and 5 bases at J, with 15 bases between the two ends. The CDR3 nucleotides read TGTGCCACCAGTGACGACAGAGGGAGGAAAGATACGCAGTATTTT. Translated: CATSDDRGRKDTQYF.

CDR3: CASSLGAREQYF. CDR3 nucleotides: TGTGCCAGCAGTCTGGGGGCGCGTGAGCAGTACTTC. The chain couples TRBV28 to TRBJ2-7; possibly TRBD1 for D (6 bases). The CDR3 has 12 amino acids. Trimming cost V 5 bases and J 7 bases, with 12 bases left between them. The V gene's germline CDR1 is MDHEN and CDR2 SYDVKM. Together with reference TRBV28 and TRBJ2-7, the CDR3 gives the full variable domain: DVKVTQSSRYLVKRTGEKVFLECVQDMDHENMFWYRQDPGLGLRLIYFSYDVKMKEKGDIPEGYSVSREKKERFSLILESASTNQTSMYLCASSLGAREQYFGPGTRLTVT.

The CDR3 loop is CSARRTGLLETQYF. CDR3 nucleotides: TGCAGTGCTAGGAGGACAGGGCTTTTGGAGACCCAGTACTTC. V gene TRBV20-1 combines with J gene TRBJ2-5, with TRBD1 matching over 8 bases. Trimming removed 3 bases from V and 5 bases from J; junction bases left unmatched: 8. The length of the CDR3 is 14 residues. Per the germline V gene, CDR1 is DFQATT and CDR2 is SNEGSKA (reference sequence).

This chain connects TRBV6-2 or TRBV6-3 to TRBJ1-4; possibly TRBD1 for D (5 bases). There are 15 residues in the CDR3. Trimming pared 7 bases from V and 0 bases from J, leaving 12 bases between. Germline assignment: CDR1 MNHEY and CDR2 SVGEGT. The DNA for the CDR3 is TGTGCCAGCAAGGAGGCAGGGCCAACTAATGAAAAACTGTTTTTT. Translating gives CASKEAGPTNEKLFF.

V gene TRBV7-2 combines with J gene TRBJ2-1; D remains unclear. V was shortened by 5 bases and J by 2 bases, with 13 bases between the two germline ends. The CDR3 spans 15 residues. CDR1 and CDR2 from the germline V gene are SGHTA and FQGNSA. The CDR3 DNA follows: TGTGCCAGCAGCAATTTCCAAGGTCCCTACAATGAGCAGTTCTTC. Its translation is CASSNFQGPYNEQFF. Full variable domain (missing parts from reference TRBV7-2 and TRBJ2-1): GAGVSQSPSNKVTEKGKDVELRCDPISGHTALYWYRQSLGQGLEFLIYFQGNSAPDKSGLPSDRFSAERTGGSVSTLTIQRTQQEDSAVYLCASSNFQGPYNEQFFGPGTRLTVL.

This clonotype has just a few counts. The gene calls are TRBV7-2 and TRBJ1-2; D uncertain. Germline CDR1 reads SGHTA; CDR2 reads FQGNSA. There are 14 residues in the CDR3. With 5 bases removed from V and 5 bases from J, the gap between germline ends came to 15 bases. This CDR3 reads CASSQRHTSYGYTF. CDR3 DNA sequence: TGTGCCAGCAGCCAGAGACACACGTCTTATGGCTACACCTTC.

The J gene is TRBJ2-3, the V gene TRBV20-1; 14 bases fit TRBD2. The germline V gene has CDR1 DFQATT and CDR2 SNEGSKA (reference sequence). The CDR3 has 17 amino acids. Trimming at V came to 6 bases and at J to 2 bases, leaving 10 bases not matched to a gene. CDR3 in amino acids: CSASRTSGGHLTDTQYF. The CDR3 DNA is TGCAGTGCCTCCCGGACTAGCGGGGGGCACCTCACAGATACGCAGTATTTT.

This clonotype has a handful of counts. The chain combines TRBV11-2 with TRBJ2-7; TRBD2 aligns across 10 bases. The CDR3 runs 15 residues. The V gene end was trimmed by 5 bases and the J gene end by 2 bases; junction bases not matched to a gene: 6. The germline CDR1 and CDR2 sequences are SGHAT and FQNNGV. The CDR3 nucleotides read TGTGCCAGCAGCATAGCTAGCGGGGGCACCTACGAGCAGTACTTC. Residues: CASSIASGGTYEQYF. Supplemented by reference TRBV11-2 and TRBJ2-7, the full variable domain reads EAGVAQSPRYKIIEKRQSVAFWCNPISGHATLYWYQQILGQGPKLLIQFQNNGVVDDSQLPKDRFSAERLKGVDSTLKIQPAKLEDSAVYLCASSIASGGTYEQYFGPGTRLTVT.

In its sample, this clonotype was seen a few times. This sequence joins TRBV4-3 and TRBJ1-2; D is uncertain. This CDR3 contains 14 residues. CDR1 and CDR2 from the germline V gene are LGHNA and YSLEER. V was trimmed by 2 bases and J by 3 bases, leaving 10 bases between them. The CDR3 region has the DNA TGCGCCAGCAGCCAACTGAATGCCGACTATGGCTACACCTTC. Its translation is CASSQLNADYGYTF.

The chain links TRBV20-1 to TRBJ2-1, with 10 nucleotides matching TRBD2. The length of the CDR3 is 16 residues. With 2 bases clipped from V and 5 bases from J, the junction kept 9 bases outside the gene matches. Germline V gene lookup returns CDR1 DFQATT and CDR2 SNEGSKA (reference sequence). The CDR3 DNA is TGCAGTGCTAGACCTGACCTAGCGGGGGAAAACAATGAGCAGTTCTTC. As protein: CSARPDLAGENNEQFF.

The V and J genes are TRBV12-5 and TRBJ2-7, with TRBD1 matching over 8 bases. This CDR3 region has 15 residues. V shed 2 bases and J 0 bases; nucleotides not matched to a gene: 3. Per germline, CDR1 LGHNT and CDR2 FRNRAP. The CDR3 loop is CASGLRTGPSYEQYF. CDR3 DNA sequence: TGTGCTAGTGGTTTGAGGACAGGGCCCTCCTACGAGCAGTACTTC.

The chain couples TRBV12-3 or TRBV12-4 to TRBJ2-7, with a weak D call TRBD2 (6 bases). The V and J ends lost 7 bases and 5 bases respectively, with 24 bases between them. The CDR3 consists of 16 residues. CDR3 nucleotides: TGTGCCAGCACCGCGGGGTCCCCTTATCAAGGGAACGAGCAGTACTTC. It is translated as CASTAGSPYQGNEQYF.